This record looks at one T cell receptor beta chain sequence and its context. Antigen unknown. The sample belongs to a study of T cell responses to AZD1222 COVID-19 vaccine. Study-level points and caveats: There were repertoire samples only from the period after the peak T cell response.

Generated by immunoSEQ multiplex PCR, the TCRdb table keeps only in-frame clones and is missing some. Of 180,000 or so clones listed, more than 85% are singletons. Second doses at about 4 or about 12 weeks were pooled. CDR3 length: 15 residues. Germline V gives CDR1 SGHTS, CDR2 YDEGEE. Trimming took 5 bases from V and 0 from J, leaving 12 bases between them. Specimen: peripheral blood, collected 28 days after the second AZD1222 dose. The TCR sequence derives from an adult who received the AZD1222 COVID-19 vaccine. The chain recombines TRBV5-8 with TRBJ1-3, with a weak D call TRBD1 (6 bases). CDR3 protein: CASRHRDSSGNTIYF. For the CDR3, the DNA is TGTGCCAGCAGGCACAGGGATAGCTCTGGAAACACCATATATTTT. Based on the CDR3 plus reference TRBV5-8 and TRBJ1-3, the full variable domain is EAGVTQSPTHLIKTRGQQATLRCSPISGHTSVYWYQQALGLGLQFLLWYDEGEERNRGNFPPRFSGRQFPNYSSELNVNALELEDSALYLCASRHRDSSGNTIYFGEGSWLTVV.